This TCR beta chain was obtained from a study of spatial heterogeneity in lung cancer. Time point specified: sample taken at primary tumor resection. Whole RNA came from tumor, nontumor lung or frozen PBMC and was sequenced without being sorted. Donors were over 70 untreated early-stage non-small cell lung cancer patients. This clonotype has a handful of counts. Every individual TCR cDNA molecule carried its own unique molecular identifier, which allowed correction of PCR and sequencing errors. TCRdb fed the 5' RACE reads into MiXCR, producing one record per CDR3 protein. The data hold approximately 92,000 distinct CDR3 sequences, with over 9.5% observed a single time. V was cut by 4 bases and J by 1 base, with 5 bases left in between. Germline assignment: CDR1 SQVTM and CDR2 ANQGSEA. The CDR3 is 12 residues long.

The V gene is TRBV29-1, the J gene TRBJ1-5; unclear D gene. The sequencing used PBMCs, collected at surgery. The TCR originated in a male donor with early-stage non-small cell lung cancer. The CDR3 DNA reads TGCAGCGTTGCTTTGAGCAATCAGCCCCAGCATTTT. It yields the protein CSVALSNQPQHF.